The 9 T cell receptor beta chains below were found in one sample sequenced in a study of cytomegalovirus exposure and HLA in healthy donors. PCR used 60 Vbeta primers and 13 Jbeta primers. Clones were read by immunoSEQ multiplex PCR, and TCRdb kept only the in-frame ones, dropping some. Here the sample spans 45,000 to 70,000 clones, approximately 82% being singletons. The source material was PBMCs. The receptors here all came from a man in his forties or fifties in good health and CMV-seronegative.

This chain connects TRBV27 to TRBJ1-2; TRBD1 matches at 9 bases. The CDR3 contains 15 residues. The junction had 7 bases not matched to a gene; V was cut back by 4 bases and J by 4 bases. Germline V gene sequence: CDR1 MNHEY, CDR2 SMNVEV (reference sequence). CDR3 region: CASSSGQGKVYGYTF. CDR3 DNA sequence: TGTGCCAGCAGTTCGGGACAGGGCAAAGTCTATGGCTACACCTTC.

The V call is TRBV11-2, the J call TRBJ2-7; D might be TRBD1 (7 bases). This CDR3 has 15 residues. Germline assignment: CDR1 SGHAT and CDR2 FQNNGV. The V end was cut by 6 bases, the J end by 7 bases, with 22 bases between. The CDR3 loop reads CASRTHRGLLMEQYF. As DNA, the CDR3 is TGTGCCAGCAGGACCCACAGGGGACTGCTCATGGAGCAGTACTTC. Full variable domain (missing parts from reference TRBV11-2 and TRBJ2-7): EAGVAQSPRYKIIEKRQSVAFWCNPISGHATLYWYQQILGQGPKLLIQFQNNGVVDDSQLPKDRFSAERLKGVDSTLKIQPAKLEDSAVYLCASRTHRGLLMEQYFGPGTRLTVT.

V and J are TRBV5-4 and TRBJ1-6, with no clear D. Trimming took 0 bases from V and 7 from J, leaving 11 bases between them. This CDR3 comprises 15 residues. The V gene's germline CDR1 is SGHNT and CDR2 YYREEE (reference sequence). The CDR3 bases are TGTGCCAGCAGCTTGGAATCGGGATCAAATTCACCCCTCCACTTT. Amino acids: CASSLESGSNSPLHF.

V and J are TRBV7-9 and TRBJ2-7, with D unresolved. Germline CDR1 SEHNR, CDR2 FQNEAQ (reference sequence). V lost 1 base to trimming and J lost 4 bases, with 5 bases between them. This CDR3 spans 12 amino acids. In DNA, the CDR3 is TGTGCCAGCAGCTTAGTTTCGTACGAGCAGTACTTC. As protein: CASSLVSYEQYF.

The V gene is TRBV7-6, the J gene TRBJ2-5; TRBD1 might be the D (6 bases). The germline V and J ends were trimmed by 4 bases and 2 bases, with 14 bases remaining between them. In germline, CDR1 is SGHVS, CDR2 FNYEAQ. The CDR3 extends over 15 amino acids. In DNA, the CDR3 is TGTGCCAGCAGCTCACCGACAGGTCGGCAAGAGACCCAGTACTTC. Its translation is CASSSPTGRQETQYF.

This clone has more than one count but fewer than ten. CDR3: CASSLEDRRGQTNTEAFF. For the CDR3, the DNA is TGTGCCAGCAGCCTTGAAGATAGGCGAGGACAGACGAACACTGAAGCTTTCTTT. This chain uses TRBV4-2 with TRBJ1-1, with a possible D match to TRBD1 (6 bases). Germline lookup yields CDR1 LGHNA and CDR2 YNFKEQ. The CDR3 has 18 amino acids. V was shortened by 4 bases and J by 1 base, with 22 bases between the two germline ends.

The rearrangement uses TRBV11-3 and TRBJ2-1; D call uncertain. V gave up 6 bases and J gave up 8 bases, with 8 bases separating them. The germline V gene has CDR1 SGHNT and CDR2 YENEEA. The CDR3 has 11 residues. The chain's CDR3 is CASSAGYEQFF. CDR3 nucleotide sequence: TGTGCCAGCAGTGCCGGTTATGAGCAGTTCTTC.

This chain links TRBV5-4 with TRBJ2-3, with D perhaps TRBD2 (5 bases). The V and J ends lost 6 bases and 2 bases respectively, with 13 bases between them. CDR1 SGHNT and CDR2 YYREEE come from the germline V gene (reference sequence). This CDR3 is built from 14 residues. CDR3 in amino acids: CASNPGYPTDTQYF. The DNA of the CDR3 is TGTGCCAGCAACCCGGGATACCCCACAGATACGCAGTATTTT.

This clone was observed a handful of times. The rearrangement uses TRBV6-5 and TRBJ2-3; 9 bases map to TRBD1. The CDR3 runs 15 residues. V gave up 5 bases and J gave up 0 bases; unmatched junction bases: 3. CDR1 and CDR2 (germline): MNHEY, SVGAGI. The CDR3 loop reads CASSRTGESTDTQYF. CDR3 DNA sequence: TGTGCCAGCAGTCGGACAGGGGAGAGCACAGATACGCAGTATTTT.